This passage covers 3 T cell receptor beta chains from one sample sequenced in a study of a mutant IDH1 vaccine in newly diagnosed glioma. Time point of the sample: week 35, safety follow-up. Doses consisted of 300 ug of mutant IDH1 20-mer peptide each, paired with topical imiquimod. TCRdb's copy holds only in-frame clones and misses some; the assay was immunoSEQ multiplex PCR. The sample consists of around 44,000 clones, around four fifths of them appearing once. For these receptors, no antigen is known. The source was PBMCs, collected from a glioma patient whose treatment included an IDH1 peptide vaccine. These receptors all come from a man aged 40-50 years with glioma.

The rearrangement joins TRBV6-6 to TRBJ1-1; 7 nucleotides line up with TRBD1. Trimming removed 6 bases from V and 8 bases from J; junction bases left unmatched: 3. Germline assignment: CDR1 MNHNY and CDR2 SVGAGI (reference sequence). This CDR3 comprises 11 residues. CDR3 DNA sequence: TGTGCCAGCAGAGCAGGGGGGGAAGCTTTCTTT. It specifies CASRAGGEAFF.

The chain couples TRBV19 to TRBJ1-2, with D maybe TRBD1 (5 bases). CDR1 and CDR2 from the germline V gene are LNHDA and SQIVND (reference sequence). The V and J ends lost 0 bases and 5 bases respectively, with 10 bases between them. The CDR3 totals 14 residues. The CDR3 nucleotides read TGTGCCAGTAGTATAGACGGGACGGTTTATGGCTACACCTTC. Its translation is CASSIDGTVYGYTF.

This chain uses TRBV7-2 with TRBJ2-2; D perhaps matches TRBD2 (5 bases). This CDR3 region has 13 residues. Per germline, CDR1 SGHTA and CDR2 FQGNSA. V lost 5 bases, J lost 9 bases, and 13 bases lay in between. The CDR3 nucleotides read TGTGCCAGCAGCCTAGGACTCCTCCGGGAGCTGTTTTTT. It codes for CASSLGLLRELFF.